Below, 30 T cell receptor beta chains from the same sample are listed, as sequenced in a study of cytomegalovirus exposure and HLA in healthy donors. PCR primers comprised 60 Vbeta and 13 Jbeta primers. TCRdb keeps only in-frame clones here, not all; method: immunoSEQ multiplex PCR. The table has about 160,000 clones, around four fifths seen once. Sequenced sample: PBMCs. These TCRs come from a man aged 50 to 60 in good health and CMV-seropositive.

This chain connects TRBV9 to TRBJ2-7, with 11 bases that match TRBD2. This CDR3 comprises 15 residues. The germline gives CDR1 SGDLS, CDR2 YYNGEE. With V trimmed by 3 bases and J by 2 bases, 4 bases remained unmatched. In DNA, the CDR3 is TGTGCCAGCAGCGCCGGGACTAGCGGAACCTACGAGCAGTACTTC. This translates into CASSAGTSGTYEQYF.

The chain couples TRBV9 to TRBJ2-5, with D possibly being TRBD2 (5 bases). CDR1 SGDLS and CDR2 YYNGEE come from the germline V gene. The CDR3 is 13 amino acids. The V and J ends lost 4 bases and 0 bases respectively, with 7 bases between them. The CDR3, as DNA: TGTGCCAGCAGCTTCGGGGACCAAGAGACCCAGTACTTC. Translation gives CASSFGDQETQYF.

The chain employs TRBV9 and TRBJ2-7, with TRBD2 identical over 10 bases. V shed 0 bases and J 3 bases; nucleotides not matched to a gene: 3. The CDR3 covers 15 residues. Germline CDR1 reads SGDLS; CDR2 reads YYNGEE. The CDR3 sequence: CASSVASGGYYEQYF. The CDR3 bases are TGTGCCAGCAGCGTAGCTAGCGGGGGTTACTACGAGCAGTACTTC. Full variable domain (rest looked up from reference TRBV9 and TRBJ2-7): DSGVTQTPKHLITATGQRVTLRCSPRSGDLSVYWYQQSLDQGLQFLIQYYNGEERAKGNILERFSAQQFPDLHSELNLSSLELGDSALYFCASSVASGGYYEQYFGPGTRLTVT.

The chain is built from TRBV9 and TRBJ2-7; TRBD1 agrees at 7 bases. Germline V gives CDR1 SGDLS, CDR2 YYNGEE. V dropped 0 bases and J dropped 3; count of bases not matched to a gene: 3. The CDR3 is 14 residues long. The DNA of the CDR3 is TGTGCCAGCAGCGTAGGAGCAGGGGGCTACGAGCAGTACTTC. It translates to CASSVGAGGYEQYF.

The chain employs TRBV29-1 and TRBJ2-6; possibly TRBD2 for D (5 bases). The V gene's germline CDR1 is SQVTM and CDR2 ANQGSEA. The CDR3 is made up of 14 amino acids. Trimming stripped 6 bases from V and 0 bases from J, with 9 bases between. The CDR3 here is CSVEGISGANVLTF. Here the CDR3 DNA reads TGCAGCGTAGAGGGTATCTCTGGGGCCAACGTCCTGACTTTC.

The chain is built from TRBV5-6 and TRBJ1-2; 10 bases map to TRBD1. From germline, CDR1 is SGHDT and CDR2 YYEEEE. There are 14 residues in the CDR3. V was clipped by 3 bases and J by 4 bases; unmatched bases: 3. The CDR3 DNA sequence: TGTGCCAGCAGCTCCGGGACAGGGGCCTATGGCTACACCTTC. Protein product: CASSSGTGAYGYTF. Full variable domain (missing parts from reference TRBV5-6 and TRBJ1-2): DAGVTQSPTHLIKTRGQQVTLRCSPKSGHDTVSWYQQALGQGPQFIFQYYEEEERQRGNFPDRFSGHQFPNYSSELNVNALLLGDSALYLCASSSGTGAYGYTFGSGTRLTVV.

Only one count was recorded for this clone. The chain couples TRBV6-1 to TRBJ1-4; 10 nucleotides align to TRBD1. The CDR3 contains 16 residues. Germline lookup yields CDR1 MNHNS and CDR2 SASEGT. The V and J ends lost 1 base and 8 bases, in that order; junction bases with no gene match: 7. CDR3 coding DNA: TGTGCCAGCAGTGAAGGTTCTTGGGACAGGGGAGAAAAACTGTTTTTT. Translation: CASSEGSWDRGEKLFF.

As concerns this clone: At the DNA level, this CDR3 is encoded by other sequences in the same sample as well. The V gene is TRBV4-1, the J gene TRBJ1-1; D is possibly TRBD1 (6 bases). The CDR3 length is 17 residues. Germline V gene lookup returns CDR1 MGHRA and CDR2 YSYEKL. V was cut by 3 bases and J by 1 base, with 18 bases left in between. CDR3 sequence reads: CASSQASRLGGNTEAFF. CDR3 coding DNA: TGCGCCAGCAGCCAGGCCTCCCGCCTAGGGGGGAACACTGAAGCTTTCTTT.

The genes are TRBV5-4 and TRBJ2-1, with a weak D call TRBD1 (6 bases). Germline values: CDR1 SGHNT, CDR2 YYREEE (reference sequence). The length of the CDR3 is 13 residues. The V gene lost 4 bases and the J gene lost 7 bases, with 12 bases spanning the gap. The CDR3 coding sequence is TGTGCCAGCAGCATCGGGACAACGAATGAGCAGTTCTTC. It is translated as CASSIGTTNEQFF.

The chain has TRBV6-1 and TRBJ1-2, with unresolved D. V lost 2 bases and J 1 base, leaving 14 bases between the germline ends. The CDR3 sequence is 16 residues long. Per the germline V gene, CDR1 is MNHNS and CDR2 is SASEGT. The CDR3 spells CASSESAGFDNYGYTF. The CDR3 coding sequence is TGTGCCAGCAGTGAATCGGCGGGGTTTGATAACTATGGCTACACCTTC.

This chain joins TRBV27 and TRBJ2-2; D remains unclear. This CDR3 comprises 15 residues. Trimming cost V 0 bases and J 4 bases, with 9 bases left between them. Germline CDR1 reads MNHEY; CDR2 reads SMNVEV (reference sequence). The CDR3 DNA is TGTGCCAGCAGTTTATCAATTGGGCTCACCGGGGAGCTGTTTTTT. Protein product: CASSLSIGLTGELFF.

This clone was found once. This rearrangement joins TRBV7-9 to TRBJ2-1; 7 nucleotides agree with TRBD1. J was trimmed by 4 bases and V by 0 bases; bases with no gene match: 3. Germline V CDR1 and CDR2: SEHNR, FQNEAQ (reference sequence). The CDR3 is made up of 15 amino acids. CDR3 residues: CASSLAGQRYNEQFF. The CDR3 nucleotides are TGTGCCAGCAGCTTAGCGGGACAGAGATACAATGAGCAGTTCTTC.

The J gene is TRBJ1-1, the V gene TRBV19, with D unclear. V was cut by 5 bases and J by 1 base, with 11 bases left in between. The length of the CDR3 is 14 residues. Germline CDR1 and CDR2: LNHDA and SQIVND (reference sequence). CDR3: CASSWLEKNTEAFF. CDR3 nucleotide sequence: TGTGCCAGTAGTTGGCTCGAAAAGAACACTGAAGCTTTCTTT.

The chain has TRBV10-3 and TRBJ2-1; D unclear. Trimming pared 4 bases from V and 0 bases from J, leaving 10 bases between. CDR1 and CDR2 from the germline V gene are ENHRY and SYGVKD. The CDR3 runs 15 residues. The CDR3 loop reads CAISADTSSYNEQFF. DNA of the CDR3: TGTGCCATCAGTGCAGACACGAGCTCCTACAATGAGCAGTTCTTC.

This chain uses TRBV13 with TRBJ2-7; 7 bases agree with TRBD2. V gave up 6 bases and J gave up 6 bases; unmatched junction bases: 8. Germline CDR1 and CDR2: PRHDT and FYEKMQ (reference sequence). The CDR3 extends over 13 amino acids. The CDR3 DNA reads TGTGCCAGCAGTCTTATGACGGGAGGCGAGCAGTACTTC. Protein product: CASSLMTGGEQYF.

This chain connects TRBV4-2 to TRBJ2-7; weak D call: TRBD1 (5 bases). The ends were cut back, 0 bases at V and 4 bases at J, with 7 bases in the middle. The V gene's germline CDR1 is LGHNA and CDR2 YNFKEQ. The CDR3 extends over 13 amino acids. The CDR3 loop reads CASSQDQGYEQYF. The CDR3 bases are TGTGCCAGCAGCCAAGATCAGGGTTACGAGCAGTACTTC.

The chain carries TRBV19 and TRBJ1-5; D perhaps matches TRBD1 (6 bases). Trimming cost V 6 bases and J 5 bases, with 11 bases left between them. Germline-derived CDR1 and CDR2 are LNHDA and SQIVND (reference sequence). This CDR3 contains 13 residues. The CDR3 loop is CASRASGDQPQHF. The DNA for the CDR3 is TGTGCCAGTAGAGCCTCAGGGGATCAGCCCCAGCATTTT.

The chain employs TRBV2 and TRBJ2-1, with 14 bases aligning to TRBD2. Germline V gene lookup returns CDR1 SNHLY and CDR2 FYNNEI. This CDR3 spans 15 amino acids. Unmatched junction bases numbered 0, after V lost 6 bases and J lost 2 bases. CDR3 DNA sequence: TGTGCCAGCAGGGGACTAGCGGGAGCCTACAATGAGCAGTTCTTC. This encodes CASRGLAGAYNEQFF. Complete variable domain (other parts from reference TRBV2 and TRBJ2-1): EPEVTQTPSHQVTQMGQEVILRCVPISNHLYFYWYRQILGQKVEFLVSFYNNEISEKSEIFDDQFSVERPDGSNFTLKIRSTKLEDSAMYFCASRGLAGAYNEQFFGPGTRLTVL.

The count of this clone is one. This chain joins TRBV7-2 and TRBJ2-7; maybe TRBD1 (6 bases). In germline, CDR1 is SGHTA, CDR2 FQGNSA. Trimming took 0 bases from V and 1 from J, leaving 7 bases between them. This CDR3 region has 14 residues. The CDR3 loop is CASSLAGGSYEQYF. The DNA for the CDR3 is TGTGCCAGCAGCTTAGCAGGGGGATCCTACGAGCAGTACTTC.

This chain joins TRBV7-9 and TRBJ2-1; 12 bases fit TRBD2. Germline lookup yields CDR1 SEHNR and CDR2 FQNEAQ (reference sequence). The CDR3 extends over 16 amino acids. V shed 1 base, J shed 4 bases, and the junction held 2 bases outside the gene matches. DNA for the CDR3: TGTGCCAGCAGCTTAGATCTAGCGGGGGGGTACAATGAGCAGTTCTTC. Residues: CASSLDLAGGYNEQFF. Combining the CDR3 with reference TRBV7-9 and TRBJ2-1 gives the whole variable domain DTGVSQNPRHKITKRGQNVTFRCDPISEHNRLYWYRQTLGQGPEFLTYFQNEAQLEKSRLLSDRFSAERPKGSFSTLEIQRTEQGDSAMYLCASSLDLAGGYNEQFFGPGTRLTVL.

The table lists this clone with a few counts. J is TRBJ1-1 and V is TRBV27; tentative D call: TRBD1 (5 bases). V gave up 0 bases and J gave up 5 bases, with 7 bases separating them. The CDR3 sequence is 13 residues long. The germline CDR1 and CDR2 sequences are MNHEY and SMNVEV (reference sequence). CDR3 amino acids: CASSLSRGTEAFF. The CDR3 nucleotides read TGTGCCAGCAGTTTATCTAGGGGTACTGAAGCTTTCTTT.

J is TRBJ1-1 and V is TRBV7-9; 9 positions match TRBD1. This CDR3 region has 16 residues. The germline V gene encodes CDR1 SEHNR and CDR2 FQNEAQ (reference sequence). After removal of 4 bases from V and 0 bases from J, the junction contained 6 bases not matched to a gene. CDR3 residues: CASSYRQGVMNTEAFF. The CDR3, as DNA: TGTGCCAGCAGCTACCGACAGGGGGTCATGAACACTGAAGCTTTCTTT.

The CDR3 DNA sequence: TGTGCCAGCAGCGCAATGGCCGGGACAGGGAACACTGAAGCTTTCTTT. The encoded protein is CASSAMAGTGNTEAFF. This chain connects TRBV7-9 to TRBJ1-1, with 8 bases lining up with TRBD1. CDR1 SEHNR and CDR2 FQNEAQ come from the germline V gene (reference sequence). This CDR3 has 16 amino acids. V gave up 5 bases and J gave up 1 base; unmatched junction bases: 9.

The chain joins TRBV5-1 to TRBJ2-1, with 7 nucleotides matching TRBD1. V shed 4 bases, J shed 4 bases, and the junction held 5 bases outside the gene matches. The CDR3 extends over 14 amino acids. CDR1 is SGHRS, CDR2 YFSETQ, per germline. CDR3 amino acids: CASSIRTGYNEQFF. As DNA, the CDR3 is TGCGCCAGCAGCATCCGGACAGGTTACAATGAGCAGTTCTTC.

This rearrangement joins TRBV5-1 to TRBJ2-1; the D is unclear. Looked up from germline, CDR1 is SGHRS and CDR2 is YFSETQ. V dropped 2 bases and J dropped 4 bases, with 10 bases sitting between them. The length of the CDR3 is 14 residues. The CDR3 DNA sequence: TGCGCCAGCAGCTTAACGACAAATTACAATGAGCAGTTCTTC. Its protein product is CASSLTTNYNEQFF.

The CDR3 reads CASSPGTGEETQYF. DNA for the CDR3: TGTGCCAGCTCACCAGGGACAGGGGAAGAGACCCAGTACTTC. V is TRBV18 and J is TRBJ2-5; 10 bases agree with TRBD1. The CDR3 runs 14 residues. Trimming at V came to 2 bases and at J to 3 bases, leaving 0 bases not matched to a gene. Germline loops: CDR1 KGHSH, CDR2 LQKENI.

The rearrangement links TRBV4-3 to TRBJ2-2, with 10 nucleotides matching TRBD2. The CDR3 runs to 15 residues. V lost 2 bases, J lost 5 bases, and 2 bases stayed unmatched. Germline V gives CDR1 LGHNA, CDR2 YSLEER. In DNA, the CDR3 is TGCGCCAGCAGCCAATCTAGCGGGGGAACCGGGGAGCTGTTTTTT. As protein: CASSQSSGGTGELFF.

This clone was detected a few times. The same CDR3 can be traced to other DNA sequences in this sample. The rearrangement joins TRBV10-3 to TRBJ2-1; 8 positions agree with TRBD2. V lost 0 bases to trimming and J lost 2 bases; unmatched junction nucleotides: 3. CDR1 and CDR2 (germline): ENHRY, SYGVKD. The CDR3 runs 16 residues. The CDR3 coding sequence is TGTGCCATCAGTGAGTCGGGACTAGGGGCCTACAATGAGCAGTTCTTC. It codes for CAISESGLGAYNEQFF.

J is TRBJ2-1 and V is TRBV7-8; tentatively, D is TRBD2 (6 bases). Germline loops: CDR1 SGHVS, CDR2 FQNEAQ. This CDR3 is 15 amino acids long. Trimming pared 2 bases from V and 3 bases from J, leaving 11 bases between. DNA for the CDR3: TGTGCCAGCAGCTTAATTGGCGGGAACTACAATGAGCAGTTCTTC. Encoded protein: CASSLIGGNYNEQFF.

Only one count was recorded for this clone. The V and J genes are TRBV7-2 and TRBJ2-7, with D possibly being TRBD2 (5 bases). Germline CDR1 reads SGHTA; CDR2 reads FQGNSA. V lost 5 bases, J lost 4 bases, and 12 bases lay in between. The CDR3 sequence is 13 residues long. This chain's CDR3 is CASSLPGEYEQYF. The CDR3 DNA is TGTGCCAGCAGCCTCCCCGGGGAATACGAGCAGTACTTC.